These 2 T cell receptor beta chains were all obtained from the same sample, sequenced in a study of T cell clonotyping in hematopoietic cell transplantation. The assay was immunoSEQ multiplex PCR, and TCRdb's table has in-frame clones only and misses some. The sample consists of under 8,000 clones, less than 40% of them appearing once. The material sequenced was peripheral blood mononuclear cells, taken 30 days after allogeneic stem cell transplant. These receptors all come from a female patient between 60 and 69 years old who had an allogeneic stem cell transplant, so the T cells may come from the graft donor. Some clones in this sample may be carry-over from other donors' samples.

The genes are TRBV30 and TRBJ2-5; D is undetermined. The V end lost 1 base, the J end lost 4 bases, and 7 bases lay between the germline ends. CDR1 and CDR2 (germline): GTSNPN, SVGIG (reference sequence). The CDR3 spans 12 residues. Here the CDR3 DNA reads TGTGCCTGGAGTGCCAGCAGAGAGACCCAGTACTTC. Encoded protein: CAWSASRETQYF.

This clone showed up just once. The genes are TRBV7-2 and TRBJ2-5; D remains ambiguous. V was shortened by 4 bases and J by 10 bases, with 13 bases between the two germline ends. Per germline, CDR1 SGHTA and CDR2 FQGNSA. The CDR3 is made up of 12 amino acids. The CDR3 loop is CASSSLTWSQYF. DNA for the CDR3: TGTGCCAGCAGCTCACTAACCTGGAGCCAGTACTTC.